Many counts were recorded for the clone carrying this T cell receptor (beta chain). Its target is unknown. Stored at -80 C, 2 million PBMCs were the source of the unsorted libraries. This CDR3 comprises 13 residues. Germline V lookup: CDR1 SQVTM, CDR2 ANQGSEA. Trimming at V came to 3 bases and at J to 2 bases, leaving 1 base not matched to a gene. The data are from a study of neurological immune-mediated disorders. Whole-study findings and limits: The most TCR clonal expansion was seen in HTLV-1-associated myelopathy, whereas the least was seen in multiple sclerosis, below the level in healthy controls. Phylogenetic grouping assigned the repertoires of 18 of 34 multiple sclerosis patients to a single related-CDR3 cluster, which may represent a signature.

As for the cDNA, it was generated by 5'RACE with 10-nucleotide random UMIs. One entry per CDR3 protein, called by TCRdb with MiXCR from the 5' RACE reads. Among tens of thousands of distinct CDR3 sequences listed, 3.8% were seen once. The receptor was derived from a man aged 60-69 years with multiple sclerosis. This chain uses TRBV29-1 with TRBJ1-2; 9 bases map to TRBD1. The material sequenced was PBMCs. This chain's CDR3 is CSVDGTGNYGYTF. In nucleotides, the CDR3 is TGCAGCGTTGACGGGACAGGGAACTATGGCTACACCTTC.